The TCR beta chain described here comes from a study of human T cells and chemical hapten exposure. TCRdb analysed the RACE reads with MiXCR anew, one entry per CDR3 protein. Here the sample spans about 65,000 distinct CDR3 sequences, about 6% being singletons. The CDR3 sequence is 14 residues long. CDR1 and CDR2 (germline): SGHRS, YFSETQ. After removal of 2 bases from V and 3 bases from J, the junction contained 3 bases not matched to a gene. Findings and limits, study-wide: Among TCRs, those above 1 in 1000 frequency were unaffected by DPC sensitization.

There are many counts of this clonotype. What it binds is unknown. The time point: healthy volunteer bleed at 6 weeks. From whole blood left unfractionated, total RNA was extracted. The V gene is TRBV5-1, the J gene TRBJ2-7; 9 bases match TRBD1. The clonotype comes from a female donor in good health. Some clones in this sample may be carry-over from other donors' samples. What was sequenced was whole blood. The CDR3 DNA reads as TGCGCCAGCAGCTTCCGGGACAGGGACTACGAGCAGTACTTC. It translates to CASSFRDRDYEQYF.